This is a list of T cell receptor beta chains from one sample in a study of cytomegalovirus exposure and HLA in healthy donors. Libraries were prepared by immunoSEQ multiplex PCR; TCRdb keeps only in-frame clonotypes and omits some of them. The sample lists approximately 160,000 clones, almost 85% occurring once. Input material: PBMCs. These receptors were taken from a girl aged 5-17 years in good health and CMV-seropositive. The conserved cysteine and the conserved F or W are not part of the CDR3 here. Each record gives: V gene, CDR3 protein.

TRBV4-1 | ASSLLGRGTNQPQH
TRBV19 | ASSPRQGKGTEAF
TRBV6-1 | ASSQTNYGYT
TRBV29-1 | SVEVDSSYEQY
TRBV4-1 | ASSQDFRSPLH
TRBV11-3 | ASSHRDRGEKLF
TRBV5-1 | ASAGSLVGSPGGYT
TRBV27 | ASSFHVTGNTGELF
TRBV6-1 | ASSPGGRLNTEAF
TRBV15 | ATSRVPPHSNEKLF
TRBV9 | ASSVATTSGGPARYNEQF
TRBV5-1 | ASSQGEVSNQPQH
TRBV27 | ASSLKGASGANVLT
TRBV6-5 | ASSSGQGITGELF
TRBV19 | ASSRIIAGGSSQPQH
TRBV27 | ASSFLAGGPVNEQF
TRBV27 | ASSLSSGGLVEQY